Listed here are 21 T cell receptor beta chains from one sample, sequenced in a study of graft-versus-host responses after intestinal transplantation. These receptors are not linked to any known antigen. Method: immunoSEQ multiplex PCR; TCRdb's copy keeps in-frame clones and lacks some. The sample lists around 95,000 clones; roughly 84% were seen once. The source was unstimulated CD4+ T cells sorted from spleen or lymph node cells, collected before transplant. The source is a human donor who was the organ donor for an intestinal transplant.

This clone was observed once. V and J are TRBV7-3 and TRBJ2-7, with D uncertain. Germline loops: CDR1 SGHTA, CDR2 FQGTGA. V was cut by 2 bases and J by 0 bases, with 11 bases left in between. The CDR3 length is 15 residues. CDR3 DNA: TGTGCCAGCAGCTTATTAGAACCGCCCTCCTACGAGCAGTACTTC. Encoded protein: CASSLLEPPSYEQYF.

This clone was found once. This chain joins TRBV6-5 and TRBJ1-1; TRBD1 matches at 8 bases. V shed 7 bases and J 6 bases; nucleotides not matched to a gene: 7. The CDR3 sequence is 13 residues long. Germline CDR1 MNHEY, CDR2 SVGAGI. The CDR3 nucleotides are TGTGCCAGCAACCCGGACAGGGCCTCTGAAGCTTTCTTT. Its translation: CASNPDRASEAFF.

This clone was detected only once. The CDR3 here is CASSLEKRGDTQYF. The CDR3, as DNA: TGCGCCAGCAGCTTGGAAAAGAGGGGAGATACGCAGTATTTT. The chain joins TRBV5-1 to TRBJ2-3, with D possibly called TRBD1 or TRBD2 (5 bases each). V lost 0 bases to trimming and J lost 5 bases, with 10 bases between them. Germline V gives CDR1 SGHRS, CDR2 YFSETQ. This CDR3 comprises 14 residues. The variable domain in full, with the rest retrieved from reference TRBV5-1 and TRBJ2-3, is KAGVTQTPRYLIKTRGQQVTLSCSPISGHRSVSWYQQTPGQGLQFLFEYFSETQRNKGNFPGRFSGRQFSNSRSEMNVSTLELGDSALYLCASSLEKRGDTQYFGPGTRLTVL.

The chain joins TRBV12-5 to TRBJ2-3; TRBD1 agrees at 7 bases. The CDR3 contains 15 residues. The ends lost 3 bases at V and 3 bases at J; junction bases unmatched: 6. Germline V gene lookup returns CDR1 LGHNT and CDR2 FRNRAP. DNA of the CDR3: TGTGCTAGTGGTTTAACGACAGGGAAAACAGATACGCAGTATTTT. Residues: CASGLTTGKTDTQYF.

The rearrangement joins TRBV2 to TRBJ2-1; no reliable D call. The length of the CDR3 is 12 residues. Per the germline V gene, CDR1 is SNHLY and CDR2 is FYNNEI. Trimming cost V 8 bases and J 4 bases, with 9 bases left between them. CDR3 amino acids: CASEDQYNEQFF. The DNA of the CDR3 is TGTGCCAGCGAGGATCAATACAATGAGCAGTTCTTC.

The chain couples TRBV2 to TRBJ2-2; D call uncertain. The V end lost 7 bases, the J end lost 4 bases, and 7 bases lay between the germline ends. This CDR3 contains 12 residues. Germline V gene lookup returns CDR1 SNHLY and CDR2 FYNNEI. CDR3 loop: CASTRSTGELFF. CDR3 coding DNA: TGTGCCAGCACTCGGAGCACCGGGGAGCTGTTTTTT.

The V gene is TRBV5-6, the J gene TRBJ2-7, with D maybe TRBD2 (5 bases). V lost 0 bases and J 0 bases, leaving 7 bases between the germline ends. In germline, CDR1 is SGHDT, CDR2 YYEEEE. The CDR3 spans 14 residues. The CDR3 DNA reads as TGTGCCAGCAGCTTGGGGAGGATCTCCTACGAGCAGTACTTC. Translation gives CASSLGRISYEQYF.

The chain's CDR3 is CASSPSSETQYF. The CDR3 DNA reads as TGTGCCAGCTCACCGTCCTCGGAGACCCAGTACTTC. The chain carries TRBV18 and TRBJ2-5; no definite D call. V lost 3 bases and J 5 bases, leaving 7 bases between the germline ends. The CDR3 runs 12 residues. In germline, CDR1 is KGHSH, CDR2 LQKENI.

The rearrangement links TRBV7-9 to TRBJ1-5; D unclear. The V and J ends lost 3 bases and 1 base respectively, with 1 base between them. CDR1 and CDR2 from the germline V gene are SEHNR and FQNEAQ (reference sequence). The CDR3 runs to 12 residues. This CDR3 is CASSLSNQPQHF. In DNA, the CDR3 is TGTGCCAGCAGCTTGAGCAATCAGCCCCAGCATTTT.

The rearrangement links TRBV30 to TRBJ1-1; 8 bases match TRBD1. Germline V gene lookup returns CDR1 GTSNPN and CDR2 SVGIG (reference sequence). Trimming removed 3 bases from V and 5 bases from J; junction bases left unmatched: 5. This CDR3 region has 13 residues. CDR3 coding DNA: TGTGCCTGGAGCTCGGACAGGGATACTGAAGCTTTCTTT. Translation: CAWSSDRDTEAFF.

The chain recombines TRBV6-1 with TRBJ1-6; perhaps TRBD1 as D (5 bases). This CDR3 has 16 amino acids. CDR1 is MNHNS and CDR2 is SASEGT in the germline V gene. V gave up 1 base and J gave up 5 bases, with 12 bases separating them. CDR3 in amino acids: CASSEGGGLHNSPLHF. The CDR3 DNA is TGTGCCAGCAGTGAAGGGGGGGGGTTACATAATTCACCCCTCCACTTT.

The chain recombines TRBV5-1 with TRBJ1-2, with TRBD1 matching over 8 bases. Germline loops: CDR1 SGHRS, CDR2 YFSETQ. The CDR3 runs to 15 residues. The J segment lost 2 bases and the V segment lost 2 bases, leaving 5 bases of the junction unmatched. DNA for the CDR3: TGCGCCAGCAGCTTCGTGACAGGGGAAAACTATGGCTACACCTTC. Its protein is CASSFVTGENYGYTF.

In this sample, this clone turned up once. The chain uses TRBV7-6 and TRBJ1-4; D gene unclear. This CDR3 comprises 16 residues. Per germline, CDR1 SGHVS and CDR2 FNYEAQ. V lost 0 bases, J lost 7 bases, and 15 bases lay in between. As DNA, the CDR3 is TGTGCCAGCAGCTTAGCCGGGCAATTAGGAGGTGAAAAACTGTTTTTT. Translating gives CASSLAGQLGGEKLFF.

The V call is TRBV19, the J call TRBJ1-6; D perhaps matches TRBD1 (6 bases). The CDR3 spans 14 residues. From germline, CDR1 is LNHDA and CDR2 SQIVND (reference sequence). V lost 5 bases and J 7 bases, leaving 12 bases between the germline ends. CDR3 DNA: TGTGCCAGTAGTCCACAGGGTTCCAATTCACCCCTCCACTTT. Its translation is CASSPQGSNSPLHF.

Written as DNA, the CDR3 is TGTGCCAGTAGTATTAGAGGACAGACCCAGTACTTC. Amino acids: CASSIRGQTQYF. V gene TRBV19 combines with J gene TRBJ2-5; D ambiguous. The germline V gene encodes CDR1 LNHDA and CDR2 SQIVND (reference sequence). CDR3 length: 12 amino acids. Deletions cut 3 bases from V and 6 bases from J, with 8 bases between. The full variable domain, its missing parts supplied by reference TRBV19 and TRBJ2-5, is DGGITQSPKYLFRKEGQNVTLSCEQNLNHDAMYWYRQDPGQGLRLIYYSQIVNDFQKGDIAEGYSVSREKKESFPLTVTSAQKNPTAFYLCASSIRGQTQYFGPGTRLLVL.

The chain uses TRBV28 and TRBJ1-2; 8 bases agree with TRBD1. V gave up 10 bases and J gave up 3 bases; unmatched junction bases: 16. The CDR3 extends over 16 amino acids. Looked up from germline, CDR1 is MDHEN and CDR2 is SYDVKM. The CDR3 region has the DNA TGTGCCAACCGCGCGCCTCAGGGGGCCGGGGACTATGGCTACACCTTC. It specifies CANRAPQGAGDYGYTF.

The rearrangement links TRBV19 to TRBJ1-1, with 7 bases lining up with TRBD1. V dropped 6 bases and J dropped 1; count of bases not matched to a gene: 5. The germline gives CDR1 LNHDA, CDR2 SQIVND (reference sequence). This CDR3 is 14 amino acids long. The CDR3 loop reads CASRQQGSNTEAFF. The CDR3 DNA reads TGTGCCAGTAGACAACAGGGGTCGAACACTGAAGCTTTCTTT.

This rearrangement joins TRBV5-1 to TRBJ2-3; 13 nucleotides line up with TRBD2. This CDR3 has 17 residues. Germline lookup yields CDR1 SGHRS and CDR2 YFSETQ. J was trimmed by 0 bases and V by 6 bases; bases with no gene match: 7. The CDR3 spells CASTPGLAGTSTDTQYF. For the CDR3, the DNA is TGCGCCAGCACCCCGGGACTAGCGGGAACTAGCACAGATACGCAGTATTTT.

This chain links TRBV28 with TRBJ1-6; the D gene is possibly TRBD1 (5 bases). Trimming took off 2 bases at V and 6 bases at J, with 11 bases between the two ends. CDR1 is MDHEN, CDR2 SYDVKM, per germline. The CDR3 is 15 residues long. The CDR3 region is CASSLEGRGNSPLHF. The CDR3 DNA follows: TGTGCCAGCAGTTTAGAGGGTAGGGGTAATTCACCCCTCCACTTT.

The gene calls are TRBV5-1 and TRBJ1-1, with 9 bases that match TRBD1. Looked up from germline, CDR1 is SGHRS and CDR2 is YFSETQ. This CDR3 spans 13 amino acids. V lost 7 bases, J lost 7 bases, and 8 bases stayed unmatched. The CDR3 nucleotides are TGCGCCAGCTACGAACAGGACAGGGGTGAAGCTTTCTTT. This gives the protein CASYEQDRGEAFF. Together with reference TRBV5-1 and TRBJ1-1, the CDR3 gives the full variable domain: KAGVTQTPRYLIKTRGQQVTLSCSPISGHRSVSWYQQTPGQGLQFLFEYFSETQRNKGNFPGRFSGRQFSNSRSEMNVSTLELGDSALYLCASYEQDRGEAFFGQGTRLTVV.

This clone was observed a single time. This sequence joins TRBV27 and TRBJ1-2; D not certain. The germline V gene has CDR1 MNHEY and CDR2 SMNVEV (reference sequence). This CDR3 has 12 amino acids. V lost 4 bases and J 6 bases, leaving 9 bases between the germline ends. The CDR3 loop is CASSSPGNGYTF. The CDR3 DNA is TGTGCCAGCAGTTCACCGGGGAATGGCTACACCTTC.